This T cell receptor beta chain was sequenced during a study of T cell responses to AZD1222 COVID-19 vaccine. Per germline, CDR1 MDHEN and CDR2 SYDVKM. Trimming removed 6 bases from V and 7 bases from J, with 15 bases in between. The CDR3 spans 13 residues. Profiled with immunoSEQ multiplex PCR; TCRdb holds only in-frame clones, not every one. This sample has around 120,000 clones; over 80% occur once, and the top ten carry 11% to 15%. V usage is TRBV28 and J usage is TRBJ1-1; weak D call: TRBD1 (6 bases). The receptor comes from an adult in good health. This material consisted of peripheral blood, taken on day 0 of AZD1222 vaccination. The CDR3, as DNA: TGTGCCAGCAGCTATACAGGGACTTATGAAGCTTTCTTT. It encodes CASSYTGTYEAFF.